This T cell receptor beta chain appears in the sequencing data of a study of PD-1 blockade in classical Hodgkin lymphoma. About the research overall: Intravenous nivolumab at 3 mg/kg was given to patients every 2 weeks.

There are 14 residues in the CDR3. Germline V CDR1 and CDR2: SGHDT, YYEEEE. The V gene end was trimmed by 0 bases and the J gene end by 5 bases; junction bases not matched to a gene: 3. Time point noted: cycle 4 day 1 (C4D1), after 6 weeks of nivolumab. Brentuximab vedotin exposure varied among the patients, all of whom had relapsed after autologous stem cell transplantation. Purification of CD4+ T cells from thawed PBMCs was achieved by magnetic negative selection. Best response was recorded as complete response, partial response or progressive disease. This clone was picked up a small number of times. Antigen unknown. TCRdb's table, derived via immunoSEQ multiplex PCR, lists solely in-frame clones and lacks some. The table records some 13,000 clones, roughly 83% of them present only once. Findings and caveats of the study: Newly diagnosed patients were said to have less baseline TCR diversity than healthy donors did.

Sequencing used CD4+ T cells from blood, obtained before the fourth cycle of nivolumab. The chain is built from TRBV5-6 and TRBJ1-2, with 8 bases identical to TRBD1. This TCR was sampled from a human donor with classical Hodgkin lymphoma. CDR3 bases: TGTGCCAGCAGCTTGGACAGGGGGGGATATGGCTACACCTTC. Translation gives CASSLDRGGYGYTF.